This TCR beta chain comes out of a study of blood T cells in healthy people across ages. Findings and caveats of the study: Long-lived donors exceeded aged donors in naive CD4+ cells and diversity.

Each donor gave approximately 9.5 milliliters of peripheral blood. Extraction yielded at least 5 micrograms of total RNA per sample. Primed by a sample-barcoded 5' primer and a J-beta primer mix, a second PCR proceeded for about 6 to 12 cycles. TCRdb re-analysed the 5' RACE reads in MiXCR, keeping a single row per CDR3 protein. The repertoire holds some 1.6 million distinct CDR3 sequences, with 30% to 35% as singletons. This clonotype was counted only a few times. What it binds is not known. Sequenced sample: blood. The origin of this receptor is a woman aged 30 to 39 in good health.

Here the CDR3 DNA reads TGTGCCATCAGTCCCGACACGACGGGGGATGGCTACACCTTC. Protein sequence: CAISPDTTGDGYTF. V and J are TRBV10-3 and TRBJ1-2; perhaps TRBD1 as D (5 bases). This CDR3 spans 14 amino acids. The germline V gene encodes CDR1 ENHRY and CDR2 SYGVKD. V shed 5 bases and J shed 6 bases, with 16 bases lying between them.